This TCR beta chain was identified during a study of blood T cells in healthy people across ages. Notes on the study in general: Naive and antigen-experienced cells were not separated, limiting conclusive comparison.

About this clonotype itself: Its antigen is still unknown. Germline and junction disagree at one end, which may indicate a read error.

Russia was home to the donors, healthy Caucasian individuals aged about 6 to 90. Total RNA was isolated from each sample in quantities of at least 6 micrograms. From germline, CDR1 is MNHEY and CDR2 SMNVEV (reference sequence). This CDR3 is 13 amino acids long. Primers used in a second PCR of about 6 to 11 cycles were a sample-barcoded 5' primer and a J-beta primer mix. TCRdb reanalysed the 5' RACE reads using MiXCR and keeps one entry per CDR3 protein. The sample yields roughly 1.4 million distinct CDR3 sequences, approximately 59% seen once. The sequence came from a man aged 18 to 30 in good health. The gene calls are TRBV27 and TRBJ2-1; the match to TRBD2 covers 8 bases. Sequencing was done on a sample of blood. CDR3 DNA: TGTGCAAGCAGTTCCCTCGGGGGGGGTGAGCAGTTCTTC. Encoded protein: CASSSLGGGEQFF.